This T cell receptor beta chain appears in the sequencing data of a study of cytomegalovirus exposure and HLA in healthy donors. Study information: An earlier analysis found around 100 million unique TCR beta sequences from 200 million or so T cells. Falling in the Caucasian-associated ancestry cluster were less than 85% of under 500 genotyped donors. The study's findings and limits: Common viral pathogens (according to a later analysis) appeared linked to several of the most significant clusters.

A multiplex PCR was run with 60 Vbeta primers and 13 Jbeta primers. Sequencing used immunoSEQ multiplex PCR; TCRdb keeps in-frame clones, though not all of them. Seen here are roughly 100,000 clones, 65% to 75% observed once, and the top ten hold roughly a tenth. V shed 3 bases and J shed 4 bases, with 6 bases lying between them. This CDR3 has 12 residues. In germline, CDR1 is SEHNR, CDR2 FQNEAQ (reference sequence). There are a few counts of this clone. The antigen remains unidentified. Sequenced material: PBMCs. The rearrangement joins TRBV7-9 to TRBJ1-2; D not resolved. The clonotype comes from a man aged 35-49 years in good health and CMV-seropositive. The CDR3 loop reads CASSFTVYGYTF. The CDR3 DNA reads as TGTGCCAGCAGCTTCACGGTCTATGGCTACACCTTC.